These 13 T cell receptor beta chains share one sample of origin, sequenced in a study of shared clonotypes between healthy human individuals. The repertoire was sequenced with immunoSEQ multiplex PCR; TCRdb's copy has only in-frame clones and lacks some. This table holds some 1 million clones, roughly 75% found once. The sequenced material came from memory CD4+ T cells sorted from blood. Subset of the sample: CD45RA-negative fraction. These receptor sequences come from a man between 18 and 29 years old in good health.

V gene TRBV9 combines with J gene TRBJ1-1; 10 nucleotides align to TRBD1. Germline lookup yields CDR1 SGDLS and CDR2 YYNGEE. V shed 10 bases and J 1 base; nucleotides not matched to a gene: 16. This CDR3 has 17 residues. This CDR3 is CASSDPGQGWGNTEAFF. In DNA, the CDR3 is TGTGCCTCTTCTGATCCGGGACAGGGGTGGGGGAACACTGAAGCTTTCTTT.

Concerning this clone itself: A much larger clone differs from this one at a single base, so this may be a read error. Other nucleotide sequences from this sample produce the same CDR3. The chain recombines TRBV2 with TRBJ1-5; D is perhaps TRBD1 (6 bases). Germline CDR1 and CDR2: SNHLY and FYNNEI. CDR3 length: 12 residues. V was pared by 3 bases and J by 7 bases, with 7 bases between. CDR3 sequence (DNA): TGTGCCAGCAGTGAGGGGGGCCAGCCCCAGCATTTT. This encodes CASSEGGQPQHF.

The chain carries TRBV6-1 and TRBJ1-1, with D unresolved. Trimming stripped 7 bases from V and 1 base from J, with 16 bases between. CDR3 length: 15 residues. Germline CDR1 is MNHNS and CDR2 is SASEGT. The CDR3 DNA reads TGTGCCAGCATCCATTCTGGGGTGGCGAACACTGAAGCTTTCTTT. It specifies CASIHSGVANTEAFF.

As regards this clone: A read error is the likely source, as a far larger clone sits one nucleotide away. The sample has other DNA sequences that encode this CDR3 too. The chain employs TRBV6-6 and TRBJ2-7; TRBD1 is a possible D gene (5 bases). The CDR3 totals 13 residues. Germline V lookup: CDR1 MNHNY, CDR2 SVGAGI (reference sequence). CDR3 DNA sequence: TGCGCCAGCAGTTTACAGGAAACCTACGAGCAGTACTTC. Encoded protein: CASSLQETYEQYF.

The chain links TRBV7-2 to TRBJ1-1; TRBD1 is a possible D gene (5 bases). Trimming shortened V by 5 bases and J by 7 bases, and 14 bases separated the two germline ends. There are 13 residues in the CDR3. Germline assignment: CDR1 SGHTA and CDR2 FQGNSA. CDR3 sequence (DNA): TGTGCCAGCAGCCCCGCAGGGCTGGGTGAAGCTTTCTTT. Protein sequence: CASSPAGLGEAFF. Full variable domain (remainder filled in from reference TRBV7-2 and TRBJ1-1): GAGVSQSPSNKVTEKGKDVELRCDPISGHTALYWYRQSLGQGLEFLIYFQGNSAPDKSGLPSDRFSAERTGGSVSTLTIQRTQQEDSAVYLCASSPAGLGEAFFGQGTRLTVV.

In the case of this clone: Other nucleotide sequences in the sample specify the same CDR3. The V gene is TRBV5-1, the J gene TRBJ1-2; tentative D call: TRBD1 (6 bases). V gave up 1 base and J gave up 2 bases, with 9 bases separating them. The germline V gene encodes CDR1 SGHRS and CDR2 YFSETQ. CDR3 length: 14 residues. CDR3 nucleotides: TGCGCCAGCAGCTTGACAGGGTTGAACTATGGCTACACCTTC. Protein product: CASSLTGLNYGYTF.

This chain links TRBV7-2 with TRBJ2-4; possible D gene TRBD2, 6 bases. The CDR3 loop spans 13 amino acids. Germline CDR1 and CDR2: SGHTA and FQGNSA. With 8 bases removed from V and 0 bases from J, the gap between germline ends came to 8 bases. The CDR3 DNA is TGTGCCAGCTCGGGACTAGCCAAAAACATTCAGTACTTC. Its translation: CASSGLAKNIQYF.

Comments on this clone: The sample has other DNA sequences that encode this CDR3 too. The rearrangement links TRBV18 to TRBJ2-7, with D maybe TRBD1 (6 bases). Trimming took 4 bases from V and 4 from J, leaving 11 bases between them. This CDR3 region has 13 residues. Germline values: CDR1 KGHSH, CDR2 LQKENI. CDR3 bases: TGTGCCAGCTCACGGGACACCTCATACGAGCAGTACTTC. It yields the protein CASSRDTSYEQYF.

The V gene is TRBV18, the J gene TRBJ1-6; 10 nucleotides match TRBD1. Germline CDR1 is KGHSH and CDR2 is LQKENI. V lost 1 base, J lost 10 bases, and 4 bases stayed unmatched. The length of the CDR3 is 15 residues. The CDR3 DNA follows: TGTGCCAGCTCACCACAGGACAGGGGGGGATCACCCCTCCACTTT. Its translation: CASSPQDRGGSPLHF.

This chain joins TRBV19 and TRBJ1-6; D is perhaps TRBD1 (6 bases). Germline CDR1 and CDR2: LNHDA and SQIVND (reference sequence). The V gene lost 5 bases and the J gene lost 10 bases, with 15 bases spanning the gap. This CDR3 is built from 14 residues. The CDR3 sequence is CASSPLGGRSPLHF. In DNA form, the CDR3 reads TGTGCCAGTAGTCCCCTAGGGGGAAGATCACCCCTCCACTTT.

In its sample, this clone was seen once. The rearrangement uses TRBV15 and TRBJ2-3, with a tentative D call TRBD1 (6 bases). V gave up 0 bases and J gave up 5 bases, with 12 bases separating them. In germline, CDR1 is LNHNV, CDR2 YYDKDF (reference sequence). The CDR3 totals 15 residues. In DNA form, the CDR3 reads TGTGCCACCAGCAGAGATTTGGGGGCAGGAGATACGCAGTATTTT. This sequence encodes CATSRDLGAGDTQYF. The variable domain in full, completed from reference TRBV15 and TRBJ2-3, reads DAMVIQNPRYQVTQFGKPVTLSCSQTLNHNVMYWYQQKSSQAPKLLFHYYDKDFNNEADTPDNFQSRRPNTSFCFLDIRSPGLGDTAMYLCATSRDLGAGDTQYFGPGTRLTVL.

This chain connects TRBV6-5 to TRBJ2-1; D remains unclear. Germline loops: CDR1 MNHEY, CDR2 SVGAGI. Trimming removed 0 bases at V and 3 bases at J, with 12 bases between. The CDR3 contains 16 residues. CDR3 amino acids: CASSYSGRTDYNEQFF. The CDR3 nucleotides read TGTGCCAGCAGTTACTCCGGCAGAACAGACTACAATGAGCAGTTCTTC.

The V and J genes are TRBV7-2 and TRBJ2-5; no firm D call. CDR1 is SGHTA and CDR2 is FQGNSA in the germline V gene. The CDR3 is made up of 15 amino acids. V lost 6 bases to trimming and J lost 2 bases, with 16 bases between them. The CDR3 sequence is CASSPNPGRQETQYF. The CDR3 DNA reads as TGTGCCAGCAGTCCCAACCCTGGCAGACAAGAGACCCAGTACTTC.